The entry that follows covers one TCR beta chain sequence. Its antigen has not been determined. No base quality values were provided; no much bigger clone lies one nucleotide off. Based on the germline V gene, the CDR1 and CDR2 sequences are SNHLY and FYNNEI. Between the V and J ends, shortened by 8 bases and 3 bases respectively, the junction contains 7 bases. Taken from cysteine to phenylalanine, the CDR3 has 11 residues. Kept here is only the CDR3 DNA, which spans 33 bases and is read in frame from base 1. These data belong to a study of response to subunit inactivated influenza vaccine (dated by TCRdb to the late 2010s). Study-level background: Deep quantitative profiling of the T cell receptor repertoire was used in the study to follow responses to a trivalent subunit inactivated influenza vaccine. General conclusions and limits of the study: According to the authors, only a limited number of new T cells may be recruited by each seasonal influenza vaccination.

The method behind the library was RT-PCR. The sequencing machine was an Illumina HiSeq 2500. TCRdb handled the public reads itself, with Q25 trimming in fastp and clone calling in MiXCR, and kept productive beta chains. Here each entry gathers all rows of one CDR3 protein and keeps the most common genes and DNA. This sample gives approximately 700,000 distinct CDR3 sequences in total; roughly 13% of them show up just once. The biggest ten clones account for around 6.5% of the sample. The receptor's source is a man aged 50 to 60 who received an inactivated influenza vaccine. Donor details come from another sample of the same person, matched by shared clones. The chain couples TRBV2 to TRBJ1-1; the D segment could be TRBD1, given 5 matching bases. The source was PBMCs from blood, collected about 14 days before vaccination. DNA sequence: TGTGCCAGCGACAGTTACACTGAAGCTTTCTTT. Protein translation: CASDSYTEAFF.